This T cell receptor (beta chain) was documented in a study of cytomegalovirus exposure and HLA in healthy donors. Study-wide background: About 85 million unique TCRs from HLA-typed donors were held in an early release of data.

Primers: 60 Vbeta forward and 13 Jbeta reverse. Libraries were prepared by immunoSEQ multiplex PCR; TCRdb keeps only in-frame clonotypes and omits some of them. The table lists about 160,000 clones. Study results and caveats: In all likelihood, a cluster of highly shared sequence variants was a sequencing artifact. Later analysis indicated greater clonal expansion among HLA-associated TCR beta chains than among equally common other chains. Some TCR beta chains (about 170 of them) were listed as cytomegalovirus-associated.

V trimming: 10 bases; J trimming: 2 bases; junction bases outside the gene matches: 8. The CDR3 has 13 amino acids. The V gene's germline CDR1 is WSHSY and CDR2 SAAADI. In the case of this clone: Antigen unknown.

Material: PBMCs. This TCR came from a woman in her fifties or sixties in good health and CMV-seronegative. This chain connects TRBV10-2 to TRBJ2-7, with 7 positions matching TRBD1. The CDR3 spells CATSDRPAYEQYF. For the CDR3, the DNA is TGCGCCACTTCGGACAGGCCGGCCTACGAGCAGTACTTC.